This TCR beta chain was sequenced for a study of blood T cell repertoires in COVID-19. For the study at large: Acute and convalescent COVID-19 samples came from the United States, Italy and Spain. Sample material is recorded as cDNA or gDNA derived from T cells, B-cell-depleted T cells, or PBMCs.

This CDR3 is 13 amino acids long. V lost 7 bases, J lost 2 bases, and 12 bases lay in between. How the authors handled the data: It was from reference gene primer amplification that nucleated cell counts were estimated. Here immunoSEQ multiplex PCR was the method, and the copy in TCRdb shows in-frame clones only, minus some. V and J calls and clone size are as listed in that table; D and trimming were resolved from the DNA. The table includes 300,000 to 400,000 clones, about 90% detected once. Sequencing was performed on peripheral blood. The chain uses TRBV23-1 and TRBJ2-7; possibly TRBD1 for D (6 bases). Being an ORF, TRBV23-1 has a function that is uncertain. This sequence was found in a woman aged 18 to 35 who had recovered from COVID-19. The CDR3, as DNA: TGCGCCAGCACCCAGACAGGCCCCTACGAGCAGTACGTC. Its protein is CASTQTGPYEQYV.